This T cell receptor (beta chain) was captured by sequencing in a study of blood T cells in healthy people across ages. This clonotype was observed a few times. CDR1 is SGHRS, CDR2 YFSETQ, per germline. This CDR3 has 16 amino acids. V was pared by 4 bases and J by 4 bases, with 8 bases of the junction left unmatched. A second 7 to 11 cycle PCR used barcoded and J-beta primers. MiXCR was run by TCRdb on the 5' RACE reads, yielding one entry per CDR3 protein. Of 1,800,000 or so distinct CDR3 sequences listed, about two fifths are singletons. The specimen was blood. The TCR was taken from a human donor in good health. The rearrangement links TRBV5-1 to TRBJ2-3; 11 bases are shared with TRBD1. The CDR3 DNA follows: TGCGCCAGCAGCCTCGGACAGGGGGCGGTCCCAGATACGCAGTATTTT. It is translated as CASSLGQGAVPDTQYF.